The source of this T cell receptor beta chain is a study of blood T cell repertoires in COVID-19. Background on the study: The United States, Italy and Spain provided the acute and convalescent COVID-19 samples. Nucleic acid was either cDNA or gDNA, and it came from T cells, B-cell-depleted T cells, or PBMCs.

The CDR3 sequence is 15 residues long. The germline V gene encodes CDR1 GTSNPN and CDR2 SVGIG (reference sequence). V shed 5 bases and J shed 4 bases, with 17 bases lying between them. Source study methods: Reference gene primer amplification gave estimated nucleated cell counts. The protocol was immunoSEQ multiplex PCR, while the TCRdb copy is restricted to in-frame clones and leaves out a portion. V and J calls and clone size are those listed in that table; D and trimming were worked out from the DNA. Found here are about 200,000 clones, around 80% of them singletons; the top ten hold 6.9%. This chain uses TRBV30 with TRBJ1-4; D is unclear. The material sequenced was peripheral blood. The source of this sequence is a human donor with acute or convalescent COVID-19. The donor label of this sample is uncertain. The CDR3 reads CAWRPKVTNNEKLFF. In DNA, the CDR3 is TGTGCCTGGCGTCCCAAAGTTACTAATAATGAAAAACTGTTTTTT.